This entry features one T cell receptor (beta chain) sequence. Its matching antigen is unknown. The sample is drawn from a study of T cells after yellow fever vaccination. Study-wide results and limits: Subsequent to the booster, the majority of primary-vaccination clones reappeared (around 96% CD4, 88% CD8). Relatively few clonotypes were ones that appeared in both CD4 and CD8 compartments. Contamination of FACS-sorted repertoires by abundant clonotypes from the bulk population could occur.

CDR1 is ENHRY and CDR2 is SYGVKD in the germline V gene. The CDR3 has 12 amino acids. Trimming removed 3 bases at V and 5 bases at J, with 7 bases between. TCR cDNA, made by 5'RACE template switching, carried an added universal primer site and UMIs. TCRdb used MiXCR to reprocess the 5' RACE reads, holding one entry per CDR3 protein. The table includes 240,000 or so distinct CDR3 sequences, around 7% detected once. The chain links TRBV10-3 to TRBJ2-5; a weak D match, TRBD1 (5 bases). This sample comprised CD4+ T cells sorted from PBMCs, obtained 15 days after the yellow fever booster vaccination. This sequence was found in a man aged 25-45 years who received the YFV17D yellow fever vaccine. DNA for the CDR3: TGTGCCATCAGTGAAGGGGCGGAGACCCAGTACTTC. Translation: CAISEGAETQYF.